Listed here are 18 T cell receptor beta chains from one sample, sequenced in a study of T cells after yellow fever vaccination. From the 5' RACE reads, TCRdb called clonotypes with MiXCR, one entry per CDR3 protein. The table records about 130,000 distinct CDR3 sequences, more than 7.5% of them present only once. The specimen comprised CD8+ T cells sorted from PBMCs, sampled on the day of the yellow fever booster vaccination. These receptors were taken from a man younger than 35 who received the YFV17D yellow fever vaccine.

This clonotype showed up just a few times. V gene TRBV10-3 combines with J gene TRBJ2-7; D is ambiguous. Per germline, CDR1 ENHRY and CDR2 SYGVKD. This CDR3 has 13 amino acids. The V gene lost 2 bases and the J gene lost 5 bases, with 10 bases spanning the gap. The CDR3 sequence: CAISERGSDEQYF. In nucleotides, the CDR3 is TGTGCCATCAGTGAGAGAGGCAGCGACGAGCAGTACTTC.

Only a few counts were recorded for this clonotype. The rearrangement links TRBV12-3 or TRBV12-4 to TRBJ2-2; 8 positions match TRBD1. The V segment lost 4 bases and the J segment 7 bases; nucleotides outside the gene matches: 2. This CDR3 has 13 amino acids. In DNA form, the CDR3 reads TGTGCCAGCAGTTACAGGGGGGACGGGGAGCTGTTTTTT. Protein: CASSYRGDGELFF.

This chain joins TRBV4-2 and TRBJ2-5, with D unresolved. Germline loops: CDR1 LGHNA, CDR2 YNFKEQ. The CDR3 spans 15 residues. V was clipped by 4 bases and J by 4 bases, with 16 bases between them. The CDR3 loop is CASSRYPAVRETQYF. CDR3 in DNA: TGTGCCAGCAGCCGATACCCCGCGGTAAGAGAGACCCAGTACTTC.

The rearrangement uses TRBV7-6 and TRBJ1-1, with 8 bases lining up with TRBD1. V was pared by 4 bases and J by 8 bases, with 6 bases of the junction left unmatched. CDR1 SGHVS and CDR2 FNYEAQ come from the germline V gene. This CDR3 is 13 amino acids long. CDR3 nucleotides: TGTGCCAGCAGCTCGGACAGGGTGGGAGAAGCTTTCTTT. Encoded protein: CASSSDRVGEAFF.

There are many counts of this clonotype. The rearrangement joins TRBV29-1 to TRBJ2-1, with no clear D. The CDR3 length is 11 residues. Trimming removed 6 bases from V and 0 bases from J, with 3 bases in between. Germline CDR1 is SQVTM and CDR2 is ANQGSEA. Written as DNA, the CDR3 is TGCAGCGTGAGCTCCTACAATGAGCAGTTCTTC. It translates to CSVSSYNEQFF.

This clonotype was observed a few times. The rearrangement links TRBV6-4 to TRBJ2-1, with no clear D. V was cut by 4 bases and J by 6 bases, with 16 bases left in between. Germline V gene lookup returns CDR1 MRHNA and CDR2 SNTAGT. There are 15 residues in the CDR3. This CDR3 is CASSGSPWGSNEQFF. As DNA, the CDR3 is TGTGCCAGCAGTGGAAGCCCCTGGGGTTCCAATGAGCAGTTCTTC.

The rearrangement uses TRBV11-3 and TRBJ2-3; TRBD1 might be the D (7 bases). CDR1 SGHNT and CDR2 YENEEA come from the germline V gene. V was trimmed by 3 bases and J by 4 bases, leaving 11 bases between them. This CDR3 has 14 amino acids. The CDR3 region is CASSFRGAPDTQYF. The CDR3 bases are TGTGCCAGCAGCTTCAGGGGGGCCCCAGATACGCAGTATTTT.

The chain combines TRBV25-1 with TRBJ2-6, with TRBD1 matching over 9 bases. CDR3 size: 19 residues. Germline-derived CDR1 and CDR2 are MGHDK and SYGVNS. Unmatched junction bases numbered 13, after V lost 3 bases and J lost 4 bases. CDR3 residues: CASSDPHQNRGPGANVLTF. CDR3 coding DNA: TGTGCCAGCAGTGATCCGCACCAAAACAGGGGGCCGGGGGCCAACGTCCTGACTTTC.

Only a few counts were recorded for this clonotype. The rearrangement uses TRBV5-4 and TRBJ2-7, with a tentative D call TRBD2 (5 bases). V lost 3 bases to trimming and J lost 0 bases, with 10 bases between them. From germline, CDR1 is SGHNT and CDR2 YYREEE (reference sequence). The CDR3 contains 14 residues. The CDR3 here is CASSYGESSYEQYF. The CDR3 DNA follows: TGTGCCAGCAGCTATGGGGAGAGCTCCTACGAGCAGTACTTC.

V is TRBV7-8 and J is TRBJ1-2; D is possibly TRBD1 (6 bases). Germline V gene lookup returns CDR1 SGHVS and CDR2 FQNEAQ. V lost 4 bases to trimming and J lost 3 bases, with 15 bases between them. This CDR3 contains 15 residues. CDR3 sequence (DNA): TGTGCCAGCAGCTCCTTGGGGGCAGCTTACTATGGCTACACCTTC. The encoded protein is CASSSLGAAYYGYTF.

The chain has TRBV11-2 and TRBJ2-3, with 9 bases identical to TRBD2. From germline, CDR1 is SGHAT and CDR2 FQNNGV. Unmatched junction bases numbered 5, after V lost 0 bases and J lost 4 bases. The CDR3 consists of 16 residues. CDR3: CASSLDGGLASDTQYF. CDR3 coding DNA: TGTGCCAGCAGCTTAGATGGGGGACTAGCATCAGATACGCAGTATTTT.

V gene TRBV7-9 combines with J gene TRBJ2-3, with D possibly being TRBD1 (5 bases). The CDR3 is 15 residues long. CDR1 SEHNR and CDR2 FQNEAQ come from the germline V gene (reference sequence). The V and J ends lost 3 bases and 2 bases respectively, with 12 bases between them. The CDR3 coding sequence is TGTGCCAGCAGCTTTACAGGCAGTACCACAGATACGCAGTATTTT. Amino acid sequence: CASSFTGSTTDTQYF.

The V call is TRBV6-6, the J call TRBJ2-7; tentatively, D is TRBD2 (5 bases). Germline loops: CDR1 MNHNY, CDR2 SVGAGI (reference sequence). Trimming removed 5 bases at V and 2 bases at J, with 10 bases between. This CDR3 comprises 13 residues. DNA of the CDR3: TGTGCCAGCAGTAACTTACTAGCCTACGAGCAGTACTTC. It is translated as CASSNLLAYEQYF.

This chain connects TRBV12-3 or TRBV12-4 to TRBJ2-7; weak D call: TRBD1 (8 bases). V shed 10 bases and J shed 2 bases, with 21 bases lying between them. There are 15 residues in the CDR3. The CDR3 sequence is CATSPGTGGAYEQYF. Here the CDR3 DNA reads TGTGCCACCTCCCCAGGCACAGGGGGGGCCTACGAGCAGTACTTC.

This clonotype was seen only a few times. The CDR3 bases are TGTGCCATCAGTGACTTAGCGGGGGCCGAAGATAGCACAGATACGCAGTATTTT. It yields the protein CAISDLAGAEDSTDTQYF. This chain joins TRBV10-3 and TRBJ2-3, with TRBD2 matching 9 bases. V lost 3 bases to trimming and J lost 0 bases; unmatched junction nucleotides: 10. In germline, CDR1 is ENHRY, CDR2 SYGVKD. This CDR3 has 18 residues.

The J gene is TRBJ2-2, the V gene TRBV4-3; TRBD1 might be the D (5 bases). Trimming shortened V by 0 bases and J by 4 bases, and 12 bases separated the two germline ends. The CDR3 runs to 16 residues. Per germline, CDR1 LGHNA and CDR2 YSLEER. For the CDR3, the DNA is TGCGCCAGCAGCCAAGATTGGCAGGGCCGCACCGGGGAGCTGTTTTTT. Encoded protein: CASSQDWQGRTGELFF.

This clonotype was seen more than once but under ten times. This chain joins TRBV4-2 and TRBJ2-1; D gene uncertain. Germline V gene data show CDR1 as LGHNA and CDR2 as YNFKEQ. The CDR3 totals 16 residues. The ends were cut back, 1 base at V and 5 bases at J, with 15 bases in the middle. The chain's CDR3 is CASSQGRGRRDNEQFF. DNA of the CDR3: TGTGCCAGCAGCCAAGGTCGTGGCAGGCGAGACAATGAGCAGTTCTTC.

This clonotype was found a few times. The gene calls are TRBV5-1 and TRBJ1-1, with 8 positions matching TRBD1. This CDR3 spans 14 amino acids. V shed 4 bases, J shed 5 bases, and the junction held 7 bases outside the gene matches. Germline V gene sequence: CDR1 SGHRS, CDR2 YFSETQ. CDR3 nucleotides: TGCGCCAGCAGCATAGGACAGGGCCGAACTGAAGCTTTCTTT. Translation: CASSIGQGRTEAFF.